Listed here are 21 T cell receptor beta chains from one sample, sequenced in a study of cytomegalovirus exposure and HLA in healthy donors. Libraries were prepared by immunoSEQ multiplex PCR; TCRdb keeps only in-frame clonotypes and omits some of them. In the table there are about 160,000 clones, around 81% of which are singletons. Sequenced material: PBMCs. The receptors here all came from a man younger than 45 in good health and CMV-seropositive.

In this sample, this clone turned up once. V usage is TRBV4-1 and J usage is TRBJ2-4; weak D call: TRBD2 (7 bases). CDR3 length: 16 amino acids. V lost 0 bases and J 8 bases, leaving 17 bases between the germline ends. Germline V CDR1 and CDR2: MGHRA, YSYEKL. CDR3: CASSQEGGGPPDIQYF. In nucleotides, the CDR3 is TGCGCCAGCAGCCAAGAAGGGGGGGGCCCCCCAGACATTCAGTACTTC.

The J gene is TRBJ2-1, the V gene TRBV19; 7 nucleotides match TRBD2. CDR1 is LNHDA, CDR2 SQIVND, per germline (reference sequence). CDR3 size: 15 residues. The ends lost 3 bases at V and 4 bases at J; junction bases unmatched: 6. CDR3 coding DNA: TGTGCCAGTAGTATTGGGCTAGCGGTATACAATGAGCAGTTCTTC. Its translation: CASSIGLAVYNEQFF.

The J gene is TRBJ2-7, the V gene TRBV5-4; D possibly corresponds to TRBD2 (7 bases). The CDR3 is 16 amino acids. Trimming shortened V by 2 bases and J by 9 bases, and 24 bases separated the two germline ends. CDR1 is SGHNT, CDR2 YYREEE, per germline (reference sequence). The CDR3 DNA reads as TGTGCCAGCAGCTTAGAGGGGGGGCAGAGGGAATTTGGGCAGTACTTC. Translation: CASSLEGGQREFGQYF.

The chain carries TRBV7-9 and TRBJ2-1, with D perhaps TRBD1 (6 bases). V lost 4 bases and J 10 bases, leaving 14 bases between the germline ends. CDR3 size: 13 residues. Germline CDR1 and CDR2: SEHNR and FQNEAQ (reference sequence). The CDR3 region has the DNA TGTGCCAGCAGCTCGATGAACAGGGAAGAGCAGTTCTTC. The encoded protein is CASSSMNREEQFF. Combining the CDR3 with reference TRBV7-9 and TRBJ2-1 gives the whole variable domain DTGVSQNPRHKITKRGQNVTFRCDPISEHNRLYWYRQTLGQGPEFLTYFQNEAQLEKSRLLSDRFSAERPKGSFSTLEIQRTEQGDSAMYLCASSSMNREEQFFGPGTRLTVL.

The gene calls are TRBV9 and TRBJ2-3; 9 nucleotides agree with TRBD1. Germline V CDR1 and CDR2: SGDLS, YYNGEE. Losses at the gene ends were 4 bases for V and 0 bases for J; bases not matched to a gene: 15. The CDR3 consists of 19 residues. The CDR3 DNA reads as TGTGCCAGCAGCTCGGGTGCGGACAGGGGACTCACTAGCACAGATACGCAGTATTTT. Its translation is CASSSGADRGLTSTDTQYF. The entire variable domain, with the rest obtained from reference TRBV9 and TRBJ2-3, is as follows: DSGVTQTPKHLITATGQRVTLRCSPRSGDLSVYWYQQSLDQGLQFLIQYYNGEERAKGNILERFSAQQFPDLHSELNLSSLELGDSALYFCASSSGADRGLTSTDTQYFGPGTRLTVL.

V is TRBV19 and J is TRBJ2-1; D unclear. Germline V gives CDR1 LNHDA, CDR2 SQIVND (reference sequence). The V end lost 0 bases, the J end lost 13 bases, and 16 bases lay between the germline ends. The CDR3 sequence is 14 residues long. The CDR3 sequence is CASSIEVNGNIQFF. The CDR3 region has the DNA TGTGCCAGTAGTATAGAAGTCAACGGTAATATACAGTTCTTC.

V is TRBV7-2 and J is TRBJ2-7; 7 bases map to TRBD2. The CDR3 has 12 amino acids. The trim removed 11 bases at V and 1 base at J, leaving 5 bases unmatched. CDR1 and CDR2 (germline): SGHTA, FQGNSA. CDR3 region: CAPRGGSYEQYF. CDR3 nucleotides: TGTGCCCCTAGGGGAGGGTCCTACGAGCAGTACTTC.

The rearrangement uses TRBV6-6 and TRBJ1-4; 8 bases agree with TRBD1. The CDR3 spans 15 residues. Unmatched junction bases numbered 7, after V lost 6 bases and J lost 4 bases. Germline lookup yields CDR1 MNHNY and CDR2 SVGAGI (reference sequence). The CDR3 nucleotides read TGTGCCAGCAGGATCCGGGACAGGATTAATGAAAAACTGTTTTTT. This sequence encodes CASRIRDRINEKLFF.

The chain links TRBV18 to TRBJ1-5; maybe TRBD1 (5 bases). This CDR3 contains 12 residues. Per germline, CDR1 KGHSH and CDR2 LQKENI. The V and J ends lost 6 bases and 7 bases respectively, with 10 bases between them. DNA of the CDR3: TGTGCCAGCTCTCGTCAGGGACAGCCCCAGCATTTT. Translating gives CASSRQGQPQHF.

The count of this clone is one. This sequence joins TRBV15 and TRBJ1-1; 7 bases are shared with TRBD1. The length of the CDR3 is 17 residues. Germline CDR1 is LNHNV and CDR2 is YYDKDF (reference sequence). Losses at the gene ends were 5 bases for V and 3 bases for J; bases not matched to a gene: 15. The chain's CDR3 is CATSGNRGNIVDTEAFF. The DNA for the CDR3 is TGTGCCACCAGCGGAAACAGGGGTAATATTGTAGACACTGAAGCTTTCTTT.

This chain uses TRBV7-2 with TRBJ1-4; 9 bases are shared with TRBD1. V gave up 1 base and J gave up 8 bases; unmatched junction bases: 8. Germline V gene sequence: CDR1 SGHTA, CDR2 FQGNSA. The CDR3 spans 16 residues. The CDR3 DNA reads TGTGCCAGCAGCTTAGACACAGGGGGCCGTTTAGAAAAACTGTTTTTT. It encodes CASSLDTGGRLEKLFF.

The V gene is TRBV27, the J gene TRBJ1-5; 10 positions match TRBD1. This CDR3 has 16 residues. Per germline, CDR1 MNHEY and CDR2 SMNVEV (reference sequence). V lost 4 bases to trimming and J lost 6 bases; unmatched junction nucleotides: 9. CDR3 coding DNA: TGTGCCAGCAGTTCACGGGACAGGGGCGCGTCTCAGCCCCAGCATTTT. Its protein is CASSSRDRGASQPQHF.

The CDR3 is CASSQRGNTDTQYF. The DNA of the CDR3 is TGTGCCAGCAGCCAAAGGGGCAACACAGATACGCAGTATTTT. The rearrangement joins TRBV9 to TRBJ2-3; tentatively, D is TRBD1 (5 bases). CDR3 size: 14 residues. The V end was cut by 4 bases, the J end by 2 bases, with 11 bases between. The germline V gene encodes CDR1 SGDLS and CDR2 YYNGEE.

The chain has TRBV6-5 and TRBJ2-4, with TRBD2 identical over 7 bases. The ends lost 2 bases at V and 5 bases at J; junction bases unmatched: 3. Germline V CDR1 and CDR2: MNHEY, SVGAGI. There are 14 residues in the CDR3. CDR3 protein: CASSYPGGENIQYF. CDR3 nucleotides: TGTGCCAGCAGTTACCCGGGGGGAGAAAACATTCAGTACTTC.

The V call is TRBV30, the J call TRBJ1-4; D is perhaps TRBD1 (6 bases). The CDR3 loop spans 18 amino acids. V was pared by 0 bases and J by 2 bases, with 19 bases between. Germline-derived CDR1 and CDR2 are GTSNPN and SVGIG (reference sequence). CDR3 DNA: TGTGCCTGGAGTGTACTCCGGCGGGGGCTCAGGACTAATGAAAAACTGTTTTTT. It codes for CAWSVLRRGLRTNEKLFF.

The rearrangement uses TRBV15 and TRBJ2-5; 7 nucleotides match TRBD2. The CDR3 contains 15 residues. CDR1 LNHNV and CDR2 YYDKDF come from the germline V gene (reference sequence). V trimming: 7 bases; J trimming: 0 bases; junction bases outside the gene matches: 8. The CDR3 bases are TGTGCCACCATCAAAAGCGGGGACTACCAAGAGACCCAGTACTTC. Translation gives CATIKSGDYQETQYF.

The chain carries TRBV7-9 and TRBJ1-4; the match to TRBD1 covers 8 bases. The CDR3 totals 15 residues. The V gene end was trimmed by 1 base and the J gene end by 5 bases; junction bases not matched to a gene: 3. The germline V gene encodes CDR1 SEHNR and CDR2 FQNEAQ (reference sequence). CDR3 amino acids: CASSLGTGRNEKLFF. DNA for the CDR3: TGTGCCAGCAGCTTAGGGACAGGGAGGAATGAAAAACTGTTTTTT.

This clone occurred once. The rearrangement links TRBV30 to TRBJ2-1, with D possibly TRBD2 on 5 matching bases. Per the germline V gene, CDR1 is GTSNPN and CDR2 is SVGIG (reference sequence). The ends were cut back, 1 base at V and 9 bases at J, with 10 bases in the middle. The CDR3 totals 12 residues. Here the CDR3 DNA reads TGTGCCTGGAGTGACTTCGCGGGTGAGCAGTTCTTC. This encodes CAWSDFAGEQFF. The full variable domain, its missing parts supplied by reference TRBV30 and TRBJ2-1, is SQTIHQWPATLVQPVGSPLSLECTVEGTSNPNLYWYRQAAGRGLQLLFYSVGIGQISSEVPQNLSASRPQDRQFILSSKKLLLSDSGFYLCAWSDFAGEQFFGPGTRLTVL.

Points on this clone: The same CDR3 also results from other DNA sequences found in this sample. The rearrangement joins TRBV9 to TRBJ2-7; TRBD2 might be the D (5 bases). There are 14 residues in the CDR3. The germline gives CDR1 SGDLS, CDR2 YYNGEE. The V end lost 0 bases, the J end lost 0 bases, and 7 bases lay between the germline ends. As DNA, the CDR3 is TGTGCCAGCAGCGTAGGTGGGAGCTCCTACGAGCAGTACTTC. This codes for CASSVGGSSYEQYF. Looking up the rest from reference TRBV9 and TRBJ2-7 gives the full variable domain: DSGVTQTPKHLITATGQRVTLRCSPRSGDLSVYWYQQSLDQGLQFLIQYYNGEERAKGNILERFSAQQFPDLHSELNLSSLELGDSALYFCASSVGGSSYEQYFGPGTRLTVT.

This rearrangement joins TRBV6-5 to TRBJ1-2; D may be TRBD1 (6 bases). The germline CDR1 and CDR2 sequences are MNHEY and SVGAGI. Trimming cost V 6 bases and J 5 bases, with 19 bases left between them. The CDR3 has 15 residues. CDR3 residues: CASSLLVRGDYGYTF. CDR3 nucleotide sequence: TGTGCCAGCAGCTTACTAGTCAGGGGAGATTATGGCTACACCTTC.

The J gene is TRBJ1-6, the V gene TRBV5-4; D gene uncertain. Germline V gene data show CDR1 as SGHNT and CDR2 as YYREEE (reference sequence). This CDR3 has 14 residues. V lost 10 bases and J 5 bases, leaving 16 bases between the germline ends. In nucleotides, the CDR3 is TGTGCCTCCACCCCCGGTGGTAATAATTCACCCCTCCACTTT. Amino acid sequence: CASTPGGNNSPLHF. Full variable domain (missing parts from reference TRBV5-4 and TRBJ1-6): ETGVTQSPTHLIKTRGQQVTLRCSSQSGHNTVSWYQQALGQGPQFIFQYYREEENGRGNFPPRFSGLQFPNYSSELNVNALELDDSALYLCASTPGGNNSPLHFGNGTRLTVT.